These 23 T cell receptor beta chains were all obtained from the same sample, sequenced in a study of blood T cell repertoires in COVID-19. The repertoire was sequenced with immunoSEQ multiplex PCR; TCRdb's copy has only in-frame clones and lacks some. This table holds approximately 210,000 clones, approximately 91% found once. Sequencing input: peripheral blood. These receptors originate from a woman aged 40 to 55 with acute or convalescent COVID-19.

The J gene is TRBJ1-2, the V gene TRBV24-1, with D possibly matching TRBD1 (5 bases). V lost 7 bases to trimming and J lost 7 bases, with 15 bases between them. The CDR3 has 13 residues. CDR1 and CDR2 from the germline V gene are KGHDR and SFDVKD. The CDR3 DNA sequence: TGTGCCACCAGGGGGGGTCGGAGTCTTGGCTACACCTTC. Its protein is CATRGGRSLGYTF.

V usage is TRBV14 and J usage is TRBJ1-2; the D gene is possibly TRBD1 (6 bases). This CDR3 is built from 13 residues. Germline CDR1 SGHDN, CDR2 FVKESK. V was trimmed by 10 bases and J by 9 bases, leaving 21 bases between them. The CDR3 is CATRTTGSRSYTF. CDR3 nucleotide sequence: TGTGCCACCCGGACGACAGGCTCAAGGAGCTACACCTTC. Combining the CDR3 with reference TRBV14 and TRBJ1-2 gives the whole variable domain EAGVTQFPSHSVIEKGQTVTLRCDPISGHDNLYWYRRVMGKEIKFLLHFVKESKQDESGMPNNRFLAERTGGTYSTLKVQPAELEDSGVYFCATRTTGSRSYTFGSGTRLTVV.

J is TRBJ1-1 and V is TRBV12-5, with a tentative D call TRBD1 (5 bases). The CDR3 spans 18 residues. The germline V gene encodes CDR1 LGHNT and CDR2 FRNRAP. V lost 0 bases to trimming and J lost 0 bases, with 17 bases between them. Here the CDR3 reads CASGLVLGGDQLNTEAFF. CDR3 coding DNA: TGTGCTAGTGGTTTGGTACTCGGGGGGGACCAATTGAACACTGAAGCTTTCTTT.

The chain couples TRBV27 to TRBJ2-1; 9 positions match TRBD1. Germline loops: CDR1 MNHEY, CDR2 SMNVEV (reference sequence). The CDR3 is made up of 16 amino acids. J lost 7 bases, V lost 3 bases, and 10 bases had no gene match. Written as DNA, the CDR3 is TGTGCCAGCAGTTTCCACAGGGGGCCCCGGAGTAATGAGCAGTTCTTC. Translated, it gives CASSFHRGPRSNEQFF.

This clone was picked up one time. The genes are TRBV27 and TRBJ1-5, with 9 bases fitting TRBD1. The V gene's germline CDR1 is MNHEY and CDR2 SMNVEV (reference sequence). V trimming: 6 bases; J trimming: 5 bases; junction bases outside the gene matches: 8. The CDR3 is 15 residues long. The CDR3 sequence is CASREQGARDQPQHF. CDR3 DNA: TGTGCCAGCAGGGAACAGGGGGCGCGGGATCAGCCCCAGCATTTT.

V is TRBV2 and J is TRBJ2-2; the match to TRBD1 covers 8 bases. CDR1 and CDR2 (germline): SNHLY, FYNNEI. The J segment lost 5 bases and the V segment lost 2 bases, leaving 10 bases of the junction unmatched. This CDR3 has 17 residues. CDR3 residues: CASSELWGQGATGELFF. In nucleotides, the CDR3 is TGTGCCAGCAGTGAACTCTGGGGTCAGGGGGCAACCGGGGAGCTGTTTTTT.

This chain joins TRBV5-1 and TRBJ2-3; 11 positions match TRBD2. The V gene's germline CDR1 is SGHRS and CDR2 YFSETQ. The CDR3 has 16 amino acids. After removal of 0 bases from V and 1 base from J, the junction contained 1 base not matched to a gene. CDR3 loop: CASSLATSGGTDTQYF. For the CDR3, the DNA is TGCGCCAGCAGCTTGGCGACTAGCGGGGGCACAGATACGCAGTATTTT.

The V call is TRBV9, the J call TRBJ1-3, with TRBD1 matching over 8 bases. Germline V gene data show CDR1 as SGDLS and CDR2 as YYNGEE. V was clipped by 7 bases and J by 4 bases; unmatched bases: 1. The CDR3 spans 12 residues. In DNA form, the CDR3 reads TGTGCCAGCCAGGGGGCGGGAAACACCATATATTTT. Its translation is CASQGAGNTIYF.

V and J are TRBV5-1 and TRBJ2-1; unclear D gene. The CDR3 covers 11 residues. The V and J ends lost 2 bases and 7 bases respectively, with 4 bases between them. Germline-derived CDR1 and CDR2 are SGHRS and YFSETQ. The CDR3 bases are TGCGCCAGCAGCTTCTCGAATGAGCAGTTCTTC. Translating it yields CASSFSNEQFF.

This chain links TRBV9 with TRBJ2-2; D uncertain. The CDR3 has 13 amino acids. The germline V gene encodes CDR1 SGDLS and CDR2 YYNGEE. V was trimmed by 5 bases and J by 7 bases, leaving 12 bases between them. CDR3 region: CASSYSGGGELFF. DNA of the CDR3: TGTGCCAGCAGTTACTCGGGTGGCGGGGAGCTGTTTTTT.

The CDR3 bases are TGTGCCAGCAGTGATAGCAGAACCACTAACTATGGCTACACCTTC. Translating gives CASSDSRTTNYGYTF. The chain carries TRBV6-1 and TRBJ1-2; D is unclear. V lost 3 bases and J lost 0, with 11 bases in between. The CDR3 is 15 amino acids. The germline CDR1 and CDR2 sequences are MNHNS and SASEGT.

The chain combines TRBV5-4 with TRBJ1-2; TRBD1 is a possible D gene (6 bases). With 2 bases removed from V and 2 bases from J, the gap between germline ends came to 10 bases. CDR1 is SGHNT and CDR2 is YYREEE in the germline V gene (reference sequence). This CDR3 is built from 14 residues. CDR3 sequence (DNA): TGTGCCAGCAGCTTTGTGCAGGGGAACTATGGCTACACCTTC. It specifies CASSFVQGNYGYTF.

The V call is TRBV9, the J call TRBJ1-6, with a weak D call TRBD1 (6 bases). Germline V lookup: CDR1 SGDLS, CDR2 YYNGEE. Trimming stripped 5 bases from V and 8 bases from J, with 14 bases between. This CDR3 contains 14 residues. In DNA form, the CDR3 reads TGTGCCAGCAGTCCATCGGACAGCTATTCACCCCTCCACTTT. The encoded protein is CASSPSDSYSPLHF.

J is TRBJ1-2 and V is TRBV2; D gene uncertain. The CDR3 loop spans 16 amino acids. Trimming removed 3 bases from V and 0 bases from J, with 14 bases in between. Germline assignment: CDR1 SNHLY and CDR2 FYNNEI. CDR3 nucleotide sequence: TGTGCCAGCAGTGACCCCTATAGCGGATCTAACTATGGCTACACCTTC. Translation gives CASSDPYSGSNYGYTF.

This chain uses TRBV2 with TRBJ1-2; TRBD1 matches at 8 bases. CDR1 is SNHLY and CDR2 is FYNNEI in the germline V gene. V shed 10 bases and J 7 bases; nucleotides not matched to a gene: 11. The CDR3 consists of 13 residues. The CDR3 region has the DNA TGTGCCACCCGGGACAGGCTAGAGTTTGGCTACACCTTC. Translation: CATRDRLEFGYTF.

The chain couples TRBV6-5 to TRBJ1-5, with unresolved D. Trimming took off 4 bases at V and 0 bases at J, with 7 bases between the two ends. The CDR3 consists of 14 residues. CDR1 MNHEY and CDR2 SVGAGI come from the germline V gene. The CDR3 protein is CASSFLNSNQPQHF. The CDR3 region has the DNA TGTGCCAGCAGTTTCCTTAATAGCAATCAGCCCCAGCATTTT.

This sequence joins TRBV6-5 and TRBJ2-2; possible D gene TRBD2, 7 bases. CDR1 is MNHEY, CDR2 SVGAGI, per germline. The CDR3 loop spans 14 amino acids. V was clipped by 6 bases and J by 3 bases, with 11 bases between them. This CDR3 is CASSWGGHTGELFF. The CDR3, as DNA: TGTGCCAGCAGCTGGGGGGGGCACACCGGGGAGCTGTTTTTT.

The V and J genes are TRBV15 and TRBJ1-2; D is undetermined. This CDR3 has 15 amino acids. Between the trimmed V and J ends, which lost 1 base and 0 bases, there was a span of 9 bases. CDR1 and CDR2 (germline): LNHNV, YYDKDF (reference sequence). This CDR3 is CATSRAGYANYGYTF. The CDR3, as DNA: TGTGCCACCAGCAGAGCAGGATACGCTAACTATGGCTACACCTTC.

This chain uses TRBV25-1 with TRBJ1-2, with 7 bases aligning to TRBD1. The CDR3 totals 14 residues. J was trimmed by 7 bases and V by 4 bases; bases with no gene match: 9. Per germline, CDR1 MGHDK and CDR2 SYGVNS. The CDR3 DNA reads TGTGCCAGCAGTGCCAGACAGGGAGTAAGTGGCTACACCTTC. Translated: CASSARQGVSGYTF.

The chain recombines TRBV5-1 with TRBJ2-6; tentatively, D is TRBD2 (5 bases). This CDR3 comprises 15 residues. Germline-derived CDR1 and CDR2 are SGHRS and YFSETQ. Trimming shortened V by 4 bases and J by 0 bases, and 8 bases separated the two germline ends. The CDR3 spells CASSRTASGANVLTF. As DNA, the CDR3 is TGCGCCAGCAGCAGGACTGCCTCTGGGGCCAACGTCCTGACTTTC.

The chain recombines TRBV4-1 with TRBJ1-6; 8 bases map to TRBD1. The V and J ends lost 0 bases and 8 bases, in that order; junction bases with no gene match: 6. CDR3 length: 16 amino acids. CDR1 MGHRA and CDR2 YSYEKL come from the germline V gene. DNA of the CDR3: TGCGCCAGCAGCCAAGATTTAGGACAGGGTGATTCACCCCTCCACTTT. It codes for CASSQDLGQGDSPLHF.

The chain combines TRBV2 with TRBJ1-1, with D possibly matching TRBD1 (5 bases). The CDR3 sequence is 12 residues long. Germline CDR1 SNHLY, CDR2 FYNNEI. V lost 7 bases to trimming and J lost 10 bases, with 16 bases between them. This CDR3 reads CASNREGQAAFF. As DNA, the CDR3 is TGTGCCAGCAATAGGGAGGGGCAGGCAGCTTTCTTT. The full variable domain, its missing parts supplied by reference TRBV2 and TRBJ1-1, is EPEVTQTPSHQVTQMGQEVILRCVPISNHLYFYWYRQILGQKVEFLVSFYNNEISEKSEIFDDQFSVERPDGSNFTLKIRSTKLEDSAMYFCASNREGQAAFFGQGTRLTVV.

This clone was seen a handful of times. V gene TRBV4-1 combines with J gene TRBJ1-5, with 7 bases identical to TRBD1. There are 17 residues in the CDR3. The germline V gene encodes CDR1 MGHRA and CDR2 YSYEKL. The ends lost 3 bases at V and 1 base at J; junction bases unmatched: 9. The chain's CDR3 is CASSQGQPVRSNQPQHF. The CDR3 DNA follows: TGCGCCAGCAGCCAGGGACAGCCTGTGCGGAGCAATCAGCCCCAGCATTTT.